This TCR beta chain was found in a study of tumor and adjacent non-tumor tissue in lung cancer. Whole-study results and caveats: Tumor tissue had significantly higher TCR diversity than normal lung.

RNA was extracted from bulk tissue without any cell sorting. The normal lung tissue was taken more than 3 cm from the tumor edge. CDR1 and CDR2 (germline): SGHRS, YFSETQ. The CDR3 extends over 14 amino acids. Three rounds of nested PCR, following a modified ARM-PCR protocol, produced the TCRbeta library. TCRdb called the multiplex PCR reads again in MiXCR, with one record for every CDR3 protein. The table includes roughly 43,000 distinct CDR3 sequences, roughly 60% detected once. Concerning this clonotype itself: Its matching antigen is unknown. At one boundary the junction diverges from the germline segment, which might be a read error.

The clonotype was recovered from a man aged 50-60 years with non-small cell lung cancer. Sequences were obtained from distant non-tumor lung tissue. The chain couples TRBV5-1 to TRBJ2-1, with D perhaps being TRBD1 or TRBD2 (5 bases each). Written as DNA, the CDR3 is TGCGCCAGCAGCTCCCGGGACGAAACCATTGAGGAGTTCTTC. This encodes CASSSRDETIEEFF.